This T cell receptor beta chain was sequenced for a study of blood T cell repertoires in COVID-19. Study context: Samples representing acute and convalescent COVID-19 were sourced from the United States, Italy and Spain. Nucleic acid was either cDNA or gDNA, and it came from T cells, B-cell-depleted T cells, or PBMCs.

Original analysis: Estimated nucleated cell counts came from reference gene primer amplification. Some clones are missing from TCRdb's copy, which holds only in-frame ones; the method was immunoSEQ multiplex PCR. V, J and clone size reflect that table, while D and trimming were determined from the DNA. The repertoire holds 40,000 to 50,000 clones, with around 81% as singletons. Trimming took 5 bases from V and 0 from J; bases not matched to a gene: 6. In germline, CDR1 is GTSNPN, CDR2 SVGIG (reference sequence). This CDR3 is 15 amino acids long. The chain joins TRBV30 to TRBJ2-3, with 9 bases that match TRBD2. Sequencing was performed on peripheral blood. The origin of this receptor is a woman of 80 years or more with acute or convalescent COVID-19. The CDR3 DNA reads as TGTGCCTGGGACCGACTAGCGGCTAGCACAGATACGCAGTATTTT. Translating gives CAWDRLAASTDTQYF.